This TCR beta chain was obtained from a study of read filtering for tumor transcriptome and immune sequencing. V lost 2 bases, J lost 3 bases, and 10 bases lay in between. Germline V gene lookup returns CDR1 SEHNR and CDR2 FQNEAQ (reference sequence). The CDR3 is 15 amino acids. This clonotype appeared many times. The antigen is undetermined. This library used approximately 390 ng RNA and molecular barcoded adaptors spanning alpha/delta and beta/gamma chains. TCRdb reprocessed the reads via MiXCR and lists one record per CDR3 protein. The data show some 120,000 distinct CDR3 sequences, over 10% seen once. Study-wide results and limits: This fraction held mixed bone marrow immune cells after CD138-negative sorting.

J is TRBJ2-2 and V is TRBV7-9, with unresolved D. The sequence derives from a donor aged 40 or over with multiple myeloma. The sample consisted of a population of CD138-negative cells sorted from bone marrow. CDR3 DNA: TGTGCCAGCAGCTTAAATGTGGCGGACACCGGGGAGCTGTTTTTT. It specifies CASSLNVADTGELFF.